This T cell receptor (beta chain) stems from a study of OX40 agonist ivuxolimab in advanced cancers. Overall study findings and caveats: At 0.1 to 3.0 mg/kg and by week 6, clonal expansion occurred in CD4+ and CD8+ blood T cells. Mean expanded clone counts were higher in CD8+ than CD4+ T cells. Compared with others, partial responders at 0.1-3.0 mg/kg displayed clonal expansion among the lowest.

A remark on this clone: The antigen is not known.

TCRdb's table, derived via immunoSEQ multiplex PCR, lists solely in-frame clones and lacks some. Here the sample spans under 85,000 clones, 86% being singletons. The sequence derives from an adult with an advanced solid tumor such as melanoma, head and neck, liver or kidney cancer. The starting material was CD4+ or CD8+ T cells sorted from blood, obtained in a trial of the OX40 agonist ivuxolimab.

CDR3 coding DNA: TGTGCCAGCAGCTATGGTGCAGTGCAGTACTTC. It specifies CASSYGAVQYF. This chain joins TRBV10-3 and TRBJ2-7; unclear D gene. CDR3 size: 11 residues. Germline V CDR1 and CDR2: ENHRY, SYGVKD. V was clipped by 10 bases and J by 9 bases, with 16 bases between them.